The sequence of this T cell receptor beta chain was determined in a study of glioma-infiltrating T cells after dendritic cell vaccination. Study information: Patients received autologous tumor lysate-pulsed dendritic cell vaccination between about 2003 and 2013.

CDR3 length equals 15 residues. Germline V gives CDR1 MNHNS, CDR2 SASEGT. Trimming removed 0 bases at V and 16 bases at J, with 22 bases between. The time point was: after dendritic cell vaccination, including at tumor progression/relapse. Blood PBMC samples: pre-vaccination, two weeks post third vaccination, and at tumor progression. The primer mix had 60 V beta and 13 J beta primers. TCRdb's table, derived via immunoSEQ multiplex PCR, lists solely in-frame clones and lacks some. The sample gives 70,000 to 100,000 clones, roughly 87% of which show up once; 6.8% is in the top ten. The sequencing here drew on blood, taken after dendritic cell vaccination. This TCR derives from a human donor with glioblastoma. The chain combines TRBV6-1 with TRBJ1-5, with D maybe TRBD1 (5 bases). CDR3 in amino acids: CASSEAVRGPDCYHF. CDR3 nucleotides: TGTGCCAGCAGTGAAGCCGTGCGGGGACCGGACTGCTATCATTTT.